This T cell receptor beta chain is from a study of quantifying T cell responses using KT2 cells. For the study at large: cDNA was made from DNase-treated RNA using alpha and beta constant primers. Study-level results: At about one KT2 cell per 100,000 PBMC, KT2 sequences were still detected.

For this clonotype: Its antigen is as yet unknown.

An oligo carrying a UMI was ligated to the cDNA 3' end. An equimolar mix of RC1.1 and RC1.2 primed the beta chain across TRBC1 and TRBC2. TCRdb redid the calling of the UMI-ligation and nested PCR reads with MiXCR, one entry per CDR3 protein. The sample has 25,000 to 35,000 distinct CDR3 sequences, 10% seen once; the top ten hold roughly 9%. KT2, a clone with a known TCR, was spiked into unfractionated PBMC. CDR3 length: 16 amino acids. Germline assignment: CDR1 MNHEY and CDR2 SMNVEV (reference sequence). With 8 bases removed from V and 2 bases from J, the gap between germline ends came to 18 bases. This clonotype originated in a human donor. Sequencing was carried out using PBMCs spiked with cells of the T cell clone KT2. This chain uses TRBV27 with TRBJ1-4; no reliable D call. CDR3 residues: CASGPLRVLTNEKLFF. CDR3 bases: TGTGCCAGCGGCCCACTTCGGGTTCTTACTAATGAAAAACTGTTTTTT.